This passage covers 14 T cell receptor beta chains from one sample sequenced in a study of blood T cell repertoires in COVID-19. The repertoire was sequenced with immunoSEQ multiplex PCR; TCRdb's copy has only in-frame clones and lacks some. This repertoire shows roughly 300,000 clones, roughly 86% found once; its top ten account for roughly 9.1%. The source material was peripheral blood. These receptors all stem from a man in his late teens or twenties with active or convalescent COVID-19.

The CDR3 bases are TGCGCCAGCAGCCAGTTACAGACGTATAGCAATCAGCCCCAGCATTTT. Translation gives CASSQLQTYSNQPQHF. This rearrangement joins TRBV4-1 to TRBJ1-5; D uncertain. V was pared by 3 bases and J by 0 bases, with 12 bases between. Germline V gene sequence: CDR1 MGHRA, CDR2 YSYEKL. The CDR3 loop spans 16 amino acids.

The V gene is TRBV5-6, the J gene TRBJ2-1, with 8 bases that match TRBD1. Germline loops: CDR1 SGHDT, CDR2 YYEEEE. The junction had 8 bases not matched to a gene; V was cut back by 4 bases and J by 5 bases. This CDR3 is 15 amino acids long. The CDR3 region is CASSPSHRGNNEQFF. In DNA form, the CDR3 reads TGTGCCAGCAGCCCATCCCACAGGGGGAACAATGAGCAGTTCTTC. The whole variable domain, remainder taken from reference TRBV5-6 and TRBJ2-1, is DAGVTQSPTHLIKTRGQQVTLRCSPKSGHDTVSWYQQALGQGPQFIFQYYEEEERQRGNFPDRFSGHQFPNYSSELNVNALLLGDSALYLCASSPSHRGNNEQFFGPGTRLTVL.

The chain carries TRBV6-6 and TRBJ1-2; possibly TRBD1 for D (5 bases). The V gene lost 0 bases and the J gene lost 8 bases, with 16 bases spanning the gap. Germline values: CDR1 MNHNY, CDR2 SVGAGI (reference sequence). This CDR3 contains 15 residues. The CDR3 loop reads CASSYSLGETDGYTF. CDR3 nucleotide sequence: TGTGCCAGCAGTTACTCGTTGGGTGAGACAGACGGCTACACCTTC.

V is TRBV7-3 and J is TRBJ2-2, with 7 bases fitting TRBD2. CDR1 SGHTA and CDR2 FQGTGA come from the germline V gene. J was trimmed by 1 base and V by 5 bases; bases with no gene match: 4. CDR3 length equals 15 residues. CDR3 sequence reads: CASSPPGGNTGELFF. The CDR3 DNA reads as TGTGCCAGCAGCCCTCCGGGGGGGAACACCGGGGAGCTGTTTTTT.

V is TRBV2 and J is TRBJ2-2; 9 bases agree with TRBD1. Germline CDR1 reads SNHLY; CDR2 reads FYNNEI. The CDR3 is 17 residues long. Unmatched junction bases numbered 13, after V lost 5 bases and J lost 6 bases. The CDR3 here is CASSPLWRTGDSGELFF. The CDR3 DNA follows: TGTGCCAGCAGTCCACTTTGGAGGACAGGGGATTCCGGGGAGCTGTTTTTT.

The chain recombines TRBV7-2 with TRBJ2-5, with D maybe TRBD1 (6 bases). CDR3 length: 14 amino acids. Between the trimmed V and J ends, which lost 0 bases and 9 bases, there was a span of 14 bases. CDR1 is SGHTA and CDR2 is FQGNSA in the germline V gene. The CDR3 region is CASSLAGGLEAQYF. The CDR3 nucleotides read TGTGCCAGCAGCTTAGCAGGGGGTCTTGAGGCCCAGTACTTC.

The sample holds one count of this clone. Other nucleotide sequences in the sample specify the same CDR3. V gene TRBV3-1 (or the pseudogene TRBV3-2) combines with J gene TRBJ2-7, with D perhaps TRBD1 (5 bases). This CDR3 has 14 residues. Germline loops: CDR1 LGHDT, CDR2 YNNKEL (reference sequence). V gave up 1 base and J gave up 6 bases, with 13 bases separating them. The CDR3 reads CASSQVQAATEQYF. For the CDR3, the DNA is TGTGCCAGCAGCCAAGTACAGGCAGCGACCGAGCAGTACTTC.

The gene calls are TRBV18 and TRBJ2-7, with D possibly TRBD1 on 6 matching bases. The V gene lost 3 bases and the J gene lost 5 bases, with 11 bases spanning the gap. Germline V gene lookup returns CDR1 KGHSH and CDR2 LQKENI. This CDR3 contains 13 residues. In DNA form, the CDR3 reads TGTGCCAGCTCACCCGGGACACCCGACGAGCAGTACTTC. Translating gives CASSPGTPDEQYF.

The chain joins TRBV12-2 to TRBJ1-6; no check of the table's D call, TRBD1, against the DNA was made. TRBV12-2 is a pseudogene locus. This CDR3 contains 19 residues. CDR3 in amino acids: CASRLSGTGVDSYNSPLHF. The CDR3 bases are TGTGCAAGTCGCTTGTCCGGGACAGGGGTGGACTCCTATAATTCACCCCTCCACTTT.

CDR3: CASSVGSGGPRGTQYF. DNA of the CDR3: TGTGCCAGCAGTGTGGGTAGCGGGGGGCCACGCGGTACGCAGTATTTT. The V gene is TRBV2, the J gene TRBJ2-3, with 10 positions matching TRBD2. The germline gives CDR1 SNHLY, CDR2 FYNNEI. The CDR3 is 16 amino acids. The ends lost 4 bases at V and 8 bases at J; junction bases unmatched: 12.

The chain combines TRBV19 with TRBJ2-1, with a possible D match to TRBD2 (6 bases). The CDR3 consists of 16 residues. V shed 1 base and J shed 7 bases, with 17 bases lying between them. CDR1 and CDR2 (germline): LNHDA, SQIVND (reference sequence). The CDR3 is CASSIGLRELSNEQFF. The CDR3 nucleotides are TGTGCCAGTAGTATAGGGTTACGGGAGTTAAGTAATGAGCAGTTCTTC.

About this clone: The sample has other DNA sequences that encode this CDR3 too. The V gene is TRBV10-3, the J gene TRBJ1-5, with D possibly TRBD1 on 5 matching bases. CDR1 ENHRY and CDR2 SYGVKD come from the germline V gene. This CDR3 is built from 12 residues. Trimming cost V 4 bases and J 5 bases, with 6 bases left between them. The CDR3 loop is CAISAGDQPQHF. The CDR3 DNA reads as TGTGCCATCAGTGCGGGGGATCAGCCCCAGCATTTT.

This chain connects TRBV6-2 or TRBV6-3 to TRBJ2-3; TRBD2 matches at 12 bases. V gave up 5 bases and J gave up 2 bases; unmatched junction bases: 8. CDR1 MNHEY and CDR2 SVGEGT come from the germline V gene. The CDR3 is 17 residues long. CDR3 DNA sequence: TGTGCCAGCAGTCAATCTAGCGGGGGGGCTATCACAGATACGCAGTATTTT. This encodes CASSQSSGGAITDTQYF.

With regard to this clone: Other DNA sequences of this sample code for an identical CDR3. The V and J genes are TRBV18 and TRBJ1-2; D call uncertain. This CDR3 has 13 residues. Germline CDR1 reads KGHSH; CDR2 reads LQKENI. With 3 bases removed from V and 0 bases from J, the gap between germline ends came to 5 bases. The CDR3, as DNA: TGTGCCAGCTCACCTGACTCTAACTATGGCTACACCTTC. It specifies CASSPDSNYGYTF.